This is a list of T cell receptor beta chains from one sample in a study of identical twins. TCRdb reanalysed the 5' RACE reads using MiXCR and keeps one entry per CDR3 protein. Altogether roughly 260,000 distinct CDR3 sequences are present, approximately 7.9% being singletons, with the ten largest covering 5% to 6%. These data are also associated with another study on yellow fever vaccine responses in identical twins.

Material: CD8+ T cells sorted from blood. Receptors originate from a woman younger than 35 in good health. Both conserved end residues are part of each CDR3. The D gene is left open where the match is weak. Clone size is given for some rows only: seen once, a few or many times, or a class if the clone is expanded.

.,TRBV7-8,TRBJ1-5,many,CASSVGRNSNQPQHF,TGTGCCAGCAGCGTAGGACGGAATAGCAATCAGCCCCAGCATTTT
.,TRBV19,TRBJ1-2,few,CASSMDVSANYGYTF,TGTGCCAGTAGTATGGATGTCAGTGCAAACTATGGCTACACCTTC
.,TRBV7-9,TRBJ1-3,many,CASSLGNRVRNTIYF,TGTGCCAGCAGCTTAGGAAACAGGGTTCGAAACACCATATATTTT
TRBD2,TRBV6-1,TRBJ2-5,.,CASSENEAGQETQYF,TGTGCCAGCAGTGAAAACGAAGCGGGACAAGAGACCCAGTACTTC
.,TRBV20-1,TRBJ1-1,many,CSVGREATEAFF,TGCAGTGTAGGGAGGGAGGCAACTGAAGCTTTCTTT
.,TRBV7-9,TRBJ2-2,many,CASSLGSGELFF,TGTGCCAGCAGCTTAGGGTCCGGGGAGCTGTTTTTT
.,TRBV5-1,TRBJ2-7,few,CASQDQDSYEQYF,TGCGCCAGTCAGGACCAAGACTCCTACGAGCAGTACTTC
.,TRBV4-2,TRBJ2-5,many,CASSHLILLLADETQYF,TGTGCCAGCAGCCACCTCATCCTACTACTAGCCGATGAGACCCAGTACTTC
.,TRBV24-1,TRBJ2-2,.,CATSVGGELFF,TGTGCCACCAGTGTGGGCGGGGAGCTGTTTTTT
.,TRBV5-1,TRBJ1-1,.,CASSRLYRASTSGDTEAFF,TGCGCCAGCAGCCGGCTATATAGGGCCAGCACCTCGGGGGACACTGAAGCTTTCTTT
.,TRBV20-1,TRBJ2-5,many,CSASGPGHLGETQYF,TGCAGTGCTAGTGGCCCGGGACACTTGGGAGAGACCCAGTACTTC
.,TRBV21-1,TRBJ1-6,few,CASRTRQGWNSPLHF,TGTGCCAGCAGAACCCGACAGGGGTGGAATTCACCCCTCCACTTT
TRBD2,TRBV20-1,TRBJ2-7,few,CSARLRASGGPYEQYF,TGCAGTGCCCGCCTCCGCGCTAGCGGGGGCCCCTACGAGCAGTACTTC
.,TRBV20-1,TRBJ1-1,many,CSALVGYTEAFF,TGCAGTGCTCTAGTCGGGTACACTGAAGCTTTCTTT
.,TRBV27,TRBJ1-1,many,CASSLGGASEAFF,TGTGCCAGCAGCCTTGGAGGGGCATCTGAAGCTTTCTTT
.,TRBV20-1,TRBJ2-3,many,CSRPRRAENTDTQYF,TGCAGTCGCCCACGAAGGGCGGAAAACACAGATACGCAGTATTTT